A selection of T cell receptor beta chains follows, all from one sample in a study of blood T cell repertoires in COVID-19. TCRdb's copy holds only in-frame clones and misses some; the assay was immunoSEQ multiplex PCR. The sample gives around 120,000 clones, roughly 85% of which show up once; roughly 25% is in the top ten. Source material: peripheral blood. These TCRs come from a human donor in a cohort sampled during active COVID-19. Both conserved end residues are part of each CDR3. The D gene is left open where the match is weak. Size values are once, few and many counts, or a class for expanded clones, and some rows have none.

.,TRBJ2-6,few,TRBV19,TGTGCCAGTAGTATAACAGGGGCCAACGTCCTGACTTTC,CASSITGANVLTF
TRBD1,TRBJ2-7,.,TRBV6-2/TRBV6-3,TGTGCCAGCAGTTACCGACAGGGGGGACACGAGCAGTACTTC,CASSYRQGGHEQYF
TRBD1,TRBJ2-5,.,TRBV7-9,TGTGCCAGCAGCTTAGAAACAGGGGCCCAAGAGACCCAGTACTTC,CASSLETGAQETQYF
.,TRBJ1-6,.,TRBV28,TGTGCCAGCAGTTTATCTGCCGGGAGCTCCTATAATTCACCCCTCCACTTT,CASSLSAGSSYNSPLHF
TRBD2,TRBJ2-2,.,TRBV6-2/TRBV6-3,TGTGCCAGCAGTTATTTGCGGGAGGCCAACACCGGGGAGCTGTTTTTT,CASSYLREANTGELFF
.,TRBJ1-5,.,TRBV28,TGTGCCAGCAGAATTCCAGGGGAGCAGCCCCAGCATTTT,CASRIPGEQPQHF
TRBD2,TRBJ2-1,.,TRBV9,TGTGCCAGCAGCACCCGACTAGCGGGAGGCAATGAGCAGTTCTTC,CASSTRLAGGNEQFF
TRBD1,TRBJ2-5,.,TRBV7-7,TGTGCTAGCAGCACCTTACCGGGACAGGGGGAGACCCAGTACTTC,CASSTLPGQGETQYF
.,TRBJ1-1,.,TRBV2,TGTGCCAGCAGTGCGGACAGAATCATGAACACTGAAGCTTTCTTT,CASSADRIMNTEAFF
TRBD1,TRBJ1-5,.,TRBV30,TGTGCCTGGGGACAGGGGAGCTCCTTTAGCAATCAGCCCCAGCATTTT,CAWGQGSSFSNQPQHF
.,TRBJ1-2,.,TRBV6-2/TRBV6-3,TGTGCCAGCAGTTCGGGCAGGGGAGTGAGAGGCTACACCTTC,CASSSGRGVRGYTF
TRBD1,TRBJ1-5,.,TRBV28,TGTGCCAGCAGTCTAACAGGGGGCTTGGCTCAGCCCCAGCATTTT,CASSLTGGLAQPQHF
TRBD2,TRBJ2-3,.,TRBV3-1/TRBV3-2,TGTGCCAGCAGCCAACTGGGGGGGGGCACAGATACGCAGTATTTT,CASSQLGGGTDTQYF
.,TRBJ2-5,.,TRBV5-1,TGCGCCAGCAGCTTGGTTACTAGGAAGGCCCAGTACTTC,CASSLVTRKAQYF
TRBD1,TRBJ1-4,once,TRBV7-9,TGTGCCAGCAGCGGGGGGACAGGTCAAAAACTGTTTTTT,CASSGGTGQKLFF
.,TRBJ2-6,.,TRBV7-9,TGTGCCAGCGGGGCAGGGGTAGCTGGGGCCAACGTCCTGACTTTC,CASGAGVAGANVLTF
TRBD2,TRBJ2-1,.,TRBV18,TGTGCCAGCTCACCGACGACTAGCGGGCGGCGGAATGAGCAGTTCTTC,CASSPTTSGRRNEQFF
.,TRBJ2-5,.,TRBV14,TGTGCCAGCAGCCAAGATTTAAGTCGGGAGACCCAGTACTTC,CASSQDLSRETQYF
.,TRBJ1-4,.,TRBV20-1,TGCAGTGCCAGGGGAGAAAAACTGTTTTTT,CSARGEKLFF
.,TRBJ2-7,.,TRBV28,TGTGCCAGCAGTCTCCGGACAGCCTCCTACGAGCAGTACTTC,CASSLRTASYEQYF
TRBD1,TRBJ2-1,few,TRBV5-1,TGCGCCAGCAGCTTGGAGCCGGGACAGGGTTACAATGAGCAGTTCTTC,CASSLEPGQGYNEQFF
TRBD1,TRBJ2-6,once,TRBV6-2/TRBV6-3,TGTGCCAGCAGTTACTCGACAGGGGGTGGTGGGGCCAACGTCCTGACTTTC,CASSYSTGGGGANVLTF
TRBD1,TRBJ2-5,.,TRBV19,TGTGCCAGTAGTCCTTGGACAGGGGGCGGGGAGACCCAGTACTTC,CASSPWTGGGETQYF
TRBD1,TRBJ1-4,.,TRBV2,TGTGCCAGCAGCTCAGGGGGGTTGGAAAAACTGTTTTTT,CASSSGGLEKLFF
.,TRBJ1-5,once,TRBV2,TGTGCCAGCAGTGAAAGTAGTCAGCCCCAGCATTTT,CASSESSQPQHF
TRBD1,TRBJ1-2,.,TRBV6-5,TGTGCCAGCAGTTACTCGCGGCAGGGGGGTGATGGCTACACCTTC,CASSYSRQGGDGYTF
.,TRBJ2-3,.,TRBV2,TGTGCCAGCATAGAAGGGGCTAGCACAGATACGCAGTATTTT,CASIEGASTDTQYF
.,TRBJ1-1,once,TRBV9,TGTGCCAGCAGCGTAGACGGCAGGGGGAACACTGAAGCTTTCTTT,CASSVDGRGNTEAFF
.,TRBJ1-2,.,TRBV28,TGTGCCAGCAGTGACACCTTCTATGGCTACACCTTC,CASSDTFYGYTF
TRBD2,TRBJ2-1,.,TRBV5-1,TGCGCCAGCAGCTTGTCCGGACTAGCGGGCTACAATGAGCAGTTCTTC,CASSLSGLAGYNEQFF
TRBD2,TRBJ2-5,.,TRBV11-1,TGTGCCAGCAGCTTGTCGAGCGGGAGGTGGGGAGAGACCCAGTACTTC,CASSLSSGRWGETQYF